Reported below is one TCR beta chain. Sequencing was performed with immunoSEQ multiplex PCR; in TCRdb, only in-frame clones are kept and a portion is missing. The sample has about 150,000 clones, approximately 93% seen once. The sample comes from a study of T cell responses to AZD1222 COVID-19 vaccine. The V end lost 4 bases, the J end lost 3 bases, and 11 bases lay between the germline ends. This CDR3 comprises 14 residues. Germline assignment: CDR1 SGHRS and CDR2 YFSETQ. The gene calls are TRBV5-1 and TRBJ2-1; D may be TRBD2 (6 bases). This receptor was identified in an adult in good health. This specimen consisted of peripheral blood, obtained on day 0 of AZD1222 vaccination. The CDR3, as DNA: TGCGCCAGCAGCAACCCTAGCGTCTACAATGAGCAGTTCTTC. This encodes CASSNPSVYNEQFF.